This passage covers 11 T cell receptor beta chains from one sample sequenced in a study of cytomegalovirus exposure and HLA in healthy donors. Primers: 60 Vbeta forward and 13 Jbeta reverse. Sequencing was performed with immunoSEQ multiplex PCR; in TCRdb, only in-frame clones are kept and a portion is missing. The listing contains tens of thousands of clones. The sample consisted of PBMCs. Receptor source: a woman aged 35 to 49 in good health and CMV-seronegative.

The V gene is TRBV5-4, the J gene TRBJ2-2; 14 nucleotides line up with TRBD2. The germline gives CDR1 SGHNT, CDR2 YYREEE (reference sequence). J lost 7 bases, V lost 4 bases, and 9 bases had no gene match. CDR3 length: 17 residues. The CDR3 region is CASSGGTSGSADGELFF. For the CDR3, the DNA is TGTGCCAGCAGCGGAGGGACTAGCGGGAGTGCGGACGGGGAGCTGTTTTTT.

The chain combines TRBV2 with TRBJ2-2; a weak D match, TRBD1 (6 bases). Germline lookup yields CDR1 SNHLY and CDR2 FYNNEI. Trimming left V 7 bases short and J 4 bases short, with 13 bases between. The CDR3 covers 14 residues. The CDR3 loop reads CASTRDTFTGELFF. Here the CDR3 DNA reads TGTGCCAGCACCAGGGACACCTTCACCGGGGAGCTGTTTTTT.

This rearrangement joins TRBV28 to TRBJ2-7; TRBD2 might be the D (5 bases). Germline loops: CDR1 MDHEN, CDR2 SYDVKM. The V end lost 9 bases, the J end lost 0 bases, and 12 bases lay between the germline ends. This CDR3 has 13 amino acids. Here the CDR3 DNA reads TGTGCCAGTAGCGCCGCTGGCTCCTACGAGCAGTACTTC. It translates to CASSAAGSYEQYF.

V is TRBV6-1 and J is TRBJ2-7; possibly TRBD2 for D (6 bases). The CDR3 extends over 14 amino acids. The V and J ends lost 7 bases and 11 bases respectively, with 24 bases between them. Germline assignment: CDR1 MNHNS and CDR2 SASEGT. CDR3 DNA: TGTGCCAGCACCCCGGGGGATAGCGACCATTTGAAGTACTTC. This encodes CASTPGDSDHLKYF.

This sequence joins TRBV27 and TRBJ1-4; 10 bases fit TRBD1. The J segment lost 0 bases and the V segment lost 6 bases, leaving 7 bases of the junction unmatched. CDR3 size: 17 residues. Per the germline V gene, CDR1 is MNHEY and CDR2 is SMNVEV (reference sequence). CDR3 in amino acids: CASRSGTGEPTNEKLFF. The CDR3 region has the DNA TGTGCCAGCAGGTCCGGGACAGGGGAGCCAACTAATGAAAAACTGTTTTTT.

The chain combines TRBV19 with TRBJ1-6, with D hard to call. Germline V lookup: CDR1 LNHDA, CDR2 SQIVND (reference sequence). The CDR3 extends over 15 amino acids. V was pared by 6 bases and J by 8 bases, with 17 bases between. The CDR3 DNA sequence: TGTGCCAGTAGCTCCGGGTTTAGTGGTGATTCACCCCTCCACTTT. Translated, it gives CASSSGFSGDSPLHF. The entire variable domain, with the rest obtained from reference TRBV19 and TRBJ1-6, is as follows: DGGITQSPKYLFRKEGQNVTLSCEQNLNHDAMYWYRQDPGQGLRLIYYSQIVNDFQKGDIAEGYSVSREKKESFPLTVTSAQKNPTAFYLCASSSGFSGDSPLHFGNGTRLTVT.

The J gene is TRBJ2-5, the V gene TRBV2, with D perhaps TRBD1 (8 bases). This CDR3 contains 14 residues. Germline V gene sequence: CDR1 SNHLY, CDR2 FYNNEI. V shed 5 bases and J shed 4 bases, with 14 bases lying between them. The CDR3 loop is CASSRTGRVETQYF. Here the CDR3 DNA reads TGTGCCAGCAGTAGGACAGGGAGGGTAGAGACCCAGTACTTC.

The CDR3 spells CSVQKGLGSTEAFF. The CDR3 DNA reads TGCAGCGTTCAGAAGGGGTTAGGCTCAACTGAAGCTTTCTTT. This chain links TRBV29-1 with TRBJ1-1; possibly TRBD1 for D (5 bases). The germline gives CDR1 SQVTM, CDR2 ANQGSEA. V was cut by 5 bases and J by 5 bases, with 18 bases left in between. This CDR3 contains 14 residues.

The chain carries TRBV5-1 and TRBJ2-3; 9 bases agree with TRBD2. V lost 2 bases, J lost 3 bases, and 10 bases stayed unmatched. This CDR3 region has 17 residues. Per the germline V gene, CDR1 is SGHRS and CDR2 is YFSETQ. CDR3 residues: CASSLSPSGAPTDTQYF. CDR3 in DNA: TGCGCCAGCAGCTTATCACCTAGCGGGGCCCCGACAGATACGCAGTATTTT. Full variable domain (remainder filled in from reference TRBV5-1 and TRBJ2-3): KAGVTQTPRYLIKTRGQQVTLSCSPISGHRSVSWYQQTPGQGLQFLFEYFSETQRNKGNFPGRFSGRQFSNSRSEMNVSTLELGDSALYLCASSLSPSGAPTDTQYFGPGTRLTVL.

The gene calls are TRBV28 and TRBJ1-5; tentative D call: TRBD1 (6 bases). This CDR3 has 15 residues. V was shortened by 5 bases and J by 4 bases, with 15 bases between the two germline ends. Germline loops: CDR1 MDHEN, CDR2 SYDVKM. The CDR3 bases are TGTGCCAGCAGTAACAGGGTAGAATGGAATCAGCCCCAGCATTTT. Translating gives CASSNRVEWNQPQHF.

This chain joins TRBV10-3 and TRBJ2-3, with 8 bases identical to TRBD2. V trimming: 3 bases; J trimming: 3 bases; junction bases outside the gene matches: 5. Germline lookup yields CDR1 ENHRY and CDR2 SYGVKD. The CDR3 covers 15 residues. CDR3 in amino acids: CAISDIGGGTDTQYF. The CDR3 DNA follows: TGTGCCATCAGTGACATCGGGGGGGGAACAGATACGCAGTATTTT.